A single sample is the source of the 25 T cell receptor beta chains below, sequenced in a study of blood T cell repertoires in COVID-19. Method: immunoSEQ multiplex PCR; TCRdb's copy keeps in-frame clones and lacks some. The profile shows 80,000 or so clones, around 83% of them singletons. Sequences were obtained from peripheral blood. The receptor set was obtained from a man aged 55 to 70 with COVID-19, enrolled during active disease.

Of note for this clone: This sample includes further DNA sequences coding for the same CDR3. V gene TRBV5-1 combines with J gene TRBJ1-2; 7 bases align to TRBD1. J gave up 4 bases and V 0 bases, and 3 bases lay outside the gene matches. In germline, CDR1 is SGHRS, CDR2 YFSETQ. The CDR3 contains 14 residues. This CDR3 is CASSLDRGFYGYTF. DNA of the CDR3: TGCGCCAGCAGCTTGGACAGGGGATTCTATGGCTACACCTTC.

The chain recombines TRBV10-3 with TRBJ1-2; D is ambiguous. The CDR3 contains 13 residues. Trimming cost V 0 bases and J 6 bases, with 8 bases left between them. CDR1 ENHRY and CDR2 SYGVKD come from the germline V gene. The CDR3 region is CAISESTENGYTF. The CDR3 DNA is TGTGCCATCAGTGAGTCAACAGAAAATGGCTACACCTTC.

This sequence joins TRBV27 and TRBJ2-7; weak D call: TRBD2 (5 bases). V lost 6 bases and J 1 base, leaving 13 bases between the germline ends. Germline CDR1 is MNHEY and CDR2 is SMNVEV (reference sequence). The CDR3 covers 14 residues. For the CDR3, the DNA is TGTGCCAGCAGCTCTGCGGGTTGGTCCTACGAGCAGTACTTC. As protein: CASSSAGWSYEQYF.

The V and J genes are TRBV5-5 and TRBJ2-2; D is ambiguous. The V and J ends lost 4 bases and 1 base respectively, with 2 bases between them. The CDR3 totals 12 residues. The V gene's germline CDR1 is SGHKS and CDR2 YYEKEE (reference sequence). The CDR3 loop is CASSLNTGELFF. In nucleotides, the CDR3 is TGTGCCAGCAGCCTGAACACCGGGGAGCTGTTTTTT.

This clone has a handful of counts. This chain joins TRBV24-1 and TRBJ2-3, with 11 bases identical to TRBD2. This CDR3 comprises 16 residues. In germline, CDR1 is KGHDR, CDR2 SFDVKD. Trimming at V came to 9 bases and at J to 4 bases, leaving 11 bases not matched to a gene. CDR3 in amino acids: CATGSSHSGGADTQYF. In DNA form, the CDR3 reads TGTGCCACCGGATCATCTCATAGCGGGGGGGCAGATACGCAGTATTTT.

The chain is built from TRBV29-1 and TRBJ2-6; TRBD1 agrees at 7 bases. The CDR3 covers 14 residues. CDR1 is SQVTM and CDR2 is ANQGSEA in the germline V gene. V trimming: 2 bases; J trimming: 2 bases; junction bases outside the gene matches: 0. The CDR3 DNA reads as TGCAGCGTTGAACAGGGGGCTGGGGCCAACGTCCTGACTTTC. Encoded protein: CSVEQGAGANVLTF.

The chain links TRBV6-1 to TRBJ1-4; TRBD1 might be the D (5 bases). CDR1 and CDR2 from the germline V gene are MNHNS and SASEGT. This CDR3 is built from 16 residues. Trimming stripped 4 bases from V and 10 bases from J, with 22 bases between. CDR3 region: CASSATQVPAGGKLFF. CDR3 DNA sequence: TGTGCCAGCAGTGCCACGCAGGTGCCCGCCGGGGGAAAACTGTTTTTT.

The genes are TRBV7-9 and TRBJ1-1, with D perhaps matching TRBD1 (6 bases). The CDR3 totals 16 residues. Per the germline V gene, CDR1 is SEHNR and CDR2 is FQNEAQ (reference sequence). V was pared by 2 bases and J by 4 bases, with 17 bases between. CDR3 loop: CASSLQALDSGTEAFF. The CDR3 nucleotides read TGTGCCAGCAGCTTACAAGCCCTGGACAGCGGCACTGAAGCTTTCTTT.

The V gene is TRBV4-2, the J gene TRBJ2-3; TRBD1 matches at 12 bases. The V segment lost 0 bases and the J segment 8 bases; nucleotides outside the gene matches: 6. Germline CDR1 reads LGHNA; CDR2 reads YNFKEQ. CDR3 length: 16 amino acids. This CDR3 is CASSQDRGQGAGTQYF. The CDR3 DNA sequence: TGTGCCAGCAGCCAAGATCGGGGACAGGGGGCGGGTACGCAGTATTTT.

This clone has just a few counts. The rearrangement uses TRBV18 and TRBJ2-2, with TRBD2 matching 7 bases. This CDR3 has 16 residues. Germline CDR1 KGHSH, CDR2 LQKENI. V was clipped by 2 bases and J by 1 base; unmatched bases: 4. CDR3 DNA sequence: TGTGCCAGCTCACCAAAACTAGCGTTGAACACCGGGGAGCTGTTTTTT. This codes for CASSPKLALNTGELFF.

V and J are TRBV29-1 and TRBJ2-1; D gene unclear. CDR1 is SQVTM and CDR2 is ANQGSEA in the germline V gene. V lost 2 bases to trimming and J lost 3 bases, with 8 bases between them. The CDR3 spans 13 residues. CDR3 DNA: TGCAGCGTTGAATTACAGCTCTACAATGAGCAGTTCTTC. Residues: CSVELQLYNEQFF.

This rearrangement joins TRBV24-1 to TRBJ2-2, with TRBD1 matching 7 bases. The germline V gene encodes CDR1 KGHDR and CDR2 SFDVKD. The junction had 12 bases not matched to a gene; V was cut back by 4 bases and J by 5 bases. The CDR3 has 17 amino acids. CDR3 DNA: TGTGCCACCAGTGACCAAAGACAGGGACATTCTACCGGGGAGCTGTTTTTT. This encodes CATSDQRQGHSTGELFF.

This chain links TRBV7-2 with TRBJ2-7; D might be TRBD2 (5 bases). Germline V gene sequence: CDR1 SGHTA, CDR2 FQGNSA. V was shortened by 8 bases and J by 3 bases, with 14 bases between the two germline ends. The CDR3 extends over 13 amino acids. CDR3 loop: CASRPRANYEQYF. The CDR3 bases are TGTGCCAGCCGGCCGCGGGCGAACTACGAGCAGTACTTC.

The chain recombines TRBV7-2 with TRBJ2-3, with TRBD2 matching 12 bases. Germline CDR1 SGHTA, CDR2 FQGNSA. The V gene end was trimmed by 3 bases and the J gene end by 1 base; junction bases not matched to a gene: 8. CDR3 length: 18 amino acids. Here the CDR3 reads CASSFWLAGGPRTDTQYF. CDR3 in DNA: TGTGCCAGCAGCTTTTGGCTAGCGGGGGGGCCTCGCACAGATACGCAGTATTTT.

The CDR3 DNA is TGTGCCAGCAGCCAAGATTTTGGGACAGGGGGTGAAAAACTGTTTTTT. It yields the protein CASSQDFGTGGEKLFF. This rearrangement joins TRBV3-1 (or the pseudogene TRBV3-2) to TRBJ1-4; 11 positions match TRBD1. The length of the CDR3 is 16 residues. Germline V lookup: CDR1 LGHDT, CDR2 YNNKEL (reference sequence). Unmatched junction bases numbered 4, after V lost 0 bases and J lost 7 bases.

This clone came up once. The chain couples TRBV29-1 to TRBJ1-5; TRBD1 matches 7 bases. Looked up from germline, CDR1 is SQVTM and CDR2 is ANQGSEA. The CDR3 contains 12 residues. Trimming took 7 bases from V and 5 from J; bases not matched to a gene: 5. This chain's CDR3 is CSAGQEDQPQHF. The CDR3 nucleotides read TGCAGCGCTGGACAGGAGGATCAGCCCCAGCATTTT.

This clone occurred once. The V and J genes are TRBV14 and TRBJ1-6; D possibly corresponds to TRBD1 (5 bases). The CDR3 consists of 21 residues. Germline V gene data show CDR1 as SGHDN and CDR2 as FVKESK. Trimming shortened V by 4 bases and J by 8 bases, and 33 bases separated the two germline ends. The CDR3 DNA reads TGTGCCAGCAGCCTAAAGACAGATTGGCTGTCGAGAAAACTCCTCCATTCACCCCTCCACTTT. This sequence encodes CASSLKTDWLSRKLLHSPLHF.

This clone showed up just once. CDR3 sequence (DNA): TGCGCCAGCAGCTTGGATGGGACTGAGAGAGATACGCAGTATTTT. Translated, it gives CASSLDGTERDTQYF. The gene calls are TRBV5-1 and TRBJ2-3; maybe TRBD2 (6 bases). The CDR3 is 15 amino acids. Germline-derived CDR1 and CDR2 are SGHRS and YFSETQ. The germline V and J ends were trimmed by 0 bases and 5 bases, with 13 bases remaining between them.

The genes are TRBV5-1 and TRBJ1-1, with a possible D match to TRBD1 (5 bases). The CDR3 is made up of 14 amino acids. Trimming pared 0 bases from V and 5 bases from J, leaving 11 bases between. The germline V gene has CDR1 SGHRS and CDR2 YFSETQ. CDR3 sequence: CASSLEGVLTEAFF. For the CDR3, the DNA is TGCGCCAGCAGCTTGGAAGGGGTGTTAACTGAAGCTTTCTTT.

The chain links TRBV28 to TRBJ2-2, with TRBD2 identical over 9 bases. Unmatched junction bases numbered 13, after V lost 8 bases and J lost 6 bases. The CDR3 consists of 16 residues. Germline values: CDR1 MDHEN, CDR2 SYDVKM. CDR3 nucleotides: TGTGCCAGCTCCTTGTTGGCGGGGGGGCCCCCCGGGGAGCTGTTTTTT. It encodes CASSLLAGGPPGELFF.

The genes are TRBV20-1 and TRBJ2-1; D possibly corresponds to TRBD1 (6 bases). CDR1 and CDR2 (germline): DFQATT, SNEGSKA (reference sequence). The V end was cut by 5 bases, the J end by 10 bases, with 9 bases between. This CDR3 spans 10 amino acids. This CDR3 reads CSARGQEQFF. The CDR3 nucleotides read TGCAGTGCTCGAGGACAGGAGCAGTTCTTC.

V usage is TRBV29-1 and J usage is TRBJ1-1, with D uncertain. This CDR3 is 13 amino acids long. Looked up from germline, CDR1 is SQVTM and CDR2 is ANQGSEA. The V end was cut by 4 bases, the J end by 1 base, with 10 bases between. This CDR3 reads CSVARGGNTEAFF. The CDR3 nucleotides read TGCAGCGTTGCGAGAGGCGGGAACACTGAAGCTTTCTTT.

The V and J genes are TRBV28 and TRBJ1-5; 7 bases align to TRBD1. Trimming cost V 6 bases and J 3 bases; bases outside gene matches: 8. The CDR3 consists of 15 residues. CDR1 and CDR2 from the germline V gene are MDHEN and SYDVKM. The CDR3 DNA reads TGTGCCAGCAGGGTCACAGGGGATTTCAATCAGCCCCAGCATTTT. Its translation is CASRVTGDFNQPQHF.

The chain employs TRBV24-1 and TRBJ1-2; D possibly corresponds to TRBD1 (5 bases). CDR1 KGHDR and CDR2 SFDVKD come from the germline V gene. V shed 3 bases and J shed 5 bases, with 6 bases lying between them. The CDR3 loop spans 12 amino acids. CDR3 region: CATSDNRYGYTF. DNA of the CDR3: TGTGCCACCAGTGATAACAGGTATGGCTACACCTTC.

The chain joins TRBV6-5 to TRBJ1-6; a possible D gene is TRBD1 (5 bases). Germline CDR1 reads MNHEY; CDR2 reads SVGAGI. V shed 4 bases and J shed 8 bases, with 12 bases lying between them. This CDR3 spans 14 amino acids. The CDR3 nucleotides read TGTGCCAGCAGTTTCCAGGGTAGGCATTCACCCCTCCACTTT. Translation: CASSFQGRHSPLHF.